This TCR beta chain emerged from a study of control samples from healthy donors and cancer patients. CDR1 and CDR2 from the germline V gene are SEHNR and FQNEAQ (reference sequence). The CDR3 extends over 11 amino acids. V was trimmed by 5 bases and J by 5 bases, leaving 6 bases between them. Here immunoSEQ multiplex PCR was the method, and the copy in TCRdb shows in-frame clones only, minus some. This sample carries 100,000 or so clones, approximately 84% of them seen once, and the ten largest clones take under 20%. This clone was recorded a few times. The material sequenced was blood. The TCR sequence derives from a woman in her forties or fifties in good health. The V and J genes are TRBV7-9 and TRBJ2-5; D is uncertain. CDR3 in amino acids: CASSRPETQYF. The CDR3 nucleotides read TGTGCCAGCAGCAGGCCGGAGACCCAGTACTTC.